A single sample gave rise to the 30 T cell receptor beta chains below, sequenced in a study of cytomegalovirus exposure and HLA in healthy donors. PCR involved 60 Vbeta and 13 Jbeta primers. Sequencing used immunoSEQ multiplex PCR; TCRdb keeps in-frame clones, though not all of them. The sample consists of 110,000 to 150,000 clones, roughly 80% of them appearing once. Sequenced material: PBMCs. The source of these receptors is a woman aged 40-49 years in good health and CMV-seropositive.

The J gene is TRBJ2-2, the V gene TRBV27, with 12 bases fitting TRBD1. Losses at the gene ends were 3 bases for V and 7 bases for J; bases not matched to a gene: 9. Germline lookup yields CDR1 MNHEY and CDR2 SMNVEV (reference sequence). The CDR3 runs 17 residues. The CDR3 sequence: CASSLGDRGRLGGELFF. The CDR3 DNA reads TGTGCCAGCAGTTTGGGGGACAGGGGGCGCTTGGGCGGGGAGCTGTTTTTT.

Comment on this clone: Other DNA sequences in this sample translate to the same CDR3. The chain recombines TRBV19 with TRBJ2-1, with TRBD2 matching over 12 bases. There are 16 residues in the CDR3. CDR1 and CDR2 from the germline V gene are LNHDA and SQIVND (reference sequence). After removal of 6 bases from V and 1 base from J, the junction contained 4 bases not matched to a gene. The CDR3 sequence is CASSLGLAGSYNEQFF. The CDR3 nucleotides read TGTGCCAGTAGCCTCGGACTAGCGGGGTCCTACAATGAGCAGTTCTTC.

CDR3 sequence reads: CASSFTENYGYTF. The DNA for the CDR3 is TGTGCCAGCAGCTTTACAGAGAACTATGGCTACACCTTC. The chain links TRBV7-6 to TRBJ1-2; D unclear. CDR3 size: 13 residues. Germline CDR1 SGHVS, CDR2 FNYEAQ. The V end lost 3 bases, the J end lost 2 bases, and 7 bases lay between the germline ends.

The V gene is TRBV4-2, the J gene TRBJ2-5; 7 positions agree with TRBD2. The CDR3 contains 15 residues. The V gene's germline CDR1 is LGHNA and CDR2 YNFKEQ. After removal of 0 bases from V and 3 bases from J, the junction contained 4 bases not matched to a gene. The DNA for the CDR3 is TGTGCCAGCAGCCAAGATCGACGGGGGGAAGAGACCCAGTACTTC. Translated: CASSQDRRGEETQYF.

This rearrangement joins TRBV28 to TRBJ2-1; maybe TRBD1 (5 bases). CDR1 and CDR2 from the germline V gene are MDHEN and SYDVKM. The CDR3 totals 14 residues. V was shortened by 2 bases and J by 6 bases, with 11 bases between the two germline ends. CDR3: CASSLGAVRNEQFF. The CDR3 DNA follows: TGTGCCAGCAGTTTAGGGGCCGTTCGCAATGAGCAGTTCTTC. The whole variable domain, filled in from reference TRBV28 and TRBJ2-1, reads DVKVTQSSRYLVKRTGEKVFLECVQDMDHENMFWYRQDPGLGLRLIYFSYDVKMKEKGDIPEGYSVSREKKERFSLILESASTNQTSMYLCASSLGAVRNEQFFGPGTRLTVL.

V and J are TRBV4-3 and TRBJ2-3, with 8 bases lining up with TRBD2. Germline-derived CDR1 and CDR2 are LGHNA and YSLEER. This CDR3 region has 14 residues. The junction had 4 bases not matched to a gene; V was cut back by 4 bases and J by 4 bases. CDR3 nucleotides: TGCGCCAGCAGCCTCGCGACTAGCGCAGATACGCAGTATTTT. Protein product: CASSLATSADTQYF.

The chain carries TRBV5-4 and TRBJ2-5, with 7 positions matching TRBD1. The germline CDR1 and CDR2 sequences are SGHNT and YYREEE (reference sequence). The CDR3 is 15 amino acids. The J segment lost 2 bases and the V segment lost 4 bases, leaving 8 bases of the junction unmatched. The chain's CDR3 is CASSQPTGTQETQYF. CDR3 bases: TGTGCCAGCAGCCAACCGACAGGGACGCAAGAGACCCAGTACTTC. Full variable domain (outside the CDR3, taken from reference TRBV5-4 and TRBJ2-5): ETGVTQSPTHLIKTRGQQVTLRCSSQSGHNTVSWYQQALGQGPQFIFQYYREEENGRGNFPPRFSGLQFPNYSSELNVNALELDDSALYLCASSQPTGTQETQYFGPGTRLLVL.

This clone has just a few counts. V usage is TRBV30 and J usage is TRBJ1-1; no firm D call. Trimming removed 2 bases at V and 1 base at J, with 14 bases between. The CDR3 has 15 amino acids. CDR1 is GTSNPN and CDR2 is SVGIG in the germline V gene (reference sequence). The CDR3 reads CAWSTGRIENTEAFF. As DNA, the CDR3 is TGTGCCTGGAGTACCGGGAGGATAGAGAACACTGAAGCTTTCTTT.

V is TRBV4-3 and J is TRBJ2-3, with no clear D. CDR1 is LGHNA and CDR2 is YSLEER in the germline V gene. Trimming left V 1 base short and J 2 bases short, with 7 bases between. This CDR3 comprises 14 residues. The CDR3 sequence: CASSQGVLTDTQYF. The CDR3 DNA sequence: TGCGCCAGCAGCCAAGGAGTGCTCACAGATACGCAGTATTTT.

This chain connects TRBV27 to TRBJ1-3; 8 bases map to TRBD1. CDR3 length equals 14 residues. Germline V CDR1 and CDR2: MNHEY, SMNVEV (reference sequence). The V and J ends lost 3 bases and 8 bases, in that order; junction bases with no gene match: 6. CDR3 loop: CASSLSRGLDTIYF. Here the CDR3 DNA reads TGTGCCAGCAGTTTGTCCAGGGGGCTGGACACCATATATTTT.

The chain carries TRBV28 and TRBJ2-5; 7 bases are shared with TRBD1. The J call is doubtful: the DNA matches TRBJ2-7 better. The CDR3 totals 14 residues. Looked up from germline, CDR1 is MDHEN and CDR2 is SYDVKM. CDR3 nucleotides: TGTGCCAGCATCCCCGGGACAGATGCCTACGAGCAGTACTTC. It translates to CASIPGTDAYEQYF.

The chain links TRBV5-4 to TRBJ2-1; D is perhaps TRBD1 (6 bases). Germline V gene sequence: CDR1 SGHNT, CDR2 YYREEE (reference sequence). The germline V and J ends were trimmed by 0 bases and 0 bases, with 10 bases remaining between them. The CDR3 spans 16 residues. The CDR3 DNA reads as TGTGCCAGCAGCTTGGGGCAGGGGAACTCCTACAATGAGCAGTTCTTC. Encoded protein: CASSLGQGNSYNEQFF.

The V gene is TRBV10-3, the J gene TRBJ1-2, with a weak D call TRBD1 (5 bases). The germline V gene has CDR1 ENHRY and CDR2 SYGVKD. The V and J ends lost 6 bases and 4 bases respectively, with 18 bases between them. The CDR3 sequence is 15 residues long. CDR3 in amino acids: CAISSDSGDSYGYTF. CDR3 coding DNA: TGTGCCATCAGCTCCGACAGCGGGGATAGCTATGGCTACACCTTC.

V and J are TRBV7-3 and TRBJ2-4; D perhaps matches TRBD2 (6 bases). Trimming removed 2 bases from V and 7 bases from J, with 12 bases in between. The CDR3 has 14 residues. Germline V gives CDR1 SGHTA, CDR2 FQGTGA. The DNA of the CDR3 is TGTGCCAGCAGCTTAGGAGGGGCAGGTAACATTCAGTACTTC. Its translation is CASSLGGAGNIQYF. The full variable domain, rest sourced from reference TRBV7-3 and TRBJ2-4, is GAGVSQTPSNKVTEKGKYVELRCDPISGHTALYWYRQSLGQGPEFLIYFQGTGAADDSGLPNDRFFAVRPEGSVSTLKIQRTERGDSAVYLCASSLGGAGNIQYFGAGTRLSVL.

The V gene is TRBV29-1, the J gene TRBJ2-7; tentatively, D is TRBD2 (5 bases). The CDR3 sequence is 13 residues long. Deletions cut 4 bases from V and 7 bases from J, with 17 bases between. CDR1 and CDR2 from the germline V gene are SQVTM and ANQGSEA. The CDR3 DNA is TGCAGCGTTGTTAATCGGCTAGCCGGAGAGCAGTACTTC. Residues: CSVVNRLAGEQYF.

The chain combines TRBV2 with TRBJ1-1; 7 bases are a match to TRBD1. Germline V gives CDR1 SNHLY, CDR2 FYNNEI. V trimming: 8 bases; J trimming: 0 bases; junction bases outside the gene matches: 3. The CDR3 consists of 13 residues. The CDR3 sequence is CASSTGVNTEAFF. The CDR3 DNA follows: TGTGCCAGCTCTACAGGGGTGAACACTGAAGCTTTCTTT.

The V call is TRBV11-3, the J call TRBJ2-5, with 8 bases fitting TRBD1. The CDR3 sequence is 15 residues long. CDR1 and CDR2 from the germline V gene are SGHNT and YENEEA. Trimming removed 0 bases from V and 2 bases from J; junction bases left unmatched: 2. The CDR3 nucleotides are TGTGCCAGCAGCTTAGAGACAGGGGCACAAGAGACCCAGTACTTC. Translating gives CASSLETGAQETQYF.

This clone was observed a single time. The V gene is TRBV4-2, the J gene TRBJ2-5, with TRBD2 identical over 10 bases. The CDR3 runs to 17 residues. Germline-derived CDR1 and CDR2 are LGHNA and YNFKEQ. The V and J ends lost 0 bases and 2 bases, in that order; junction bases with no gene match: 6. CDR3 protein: CASSQDRLAGEQETQYF. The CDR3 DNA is TGTGCCAGCAGCCAAGATCGGCTAGCGGGAGAACAAGAGACCCAGTACTTC.

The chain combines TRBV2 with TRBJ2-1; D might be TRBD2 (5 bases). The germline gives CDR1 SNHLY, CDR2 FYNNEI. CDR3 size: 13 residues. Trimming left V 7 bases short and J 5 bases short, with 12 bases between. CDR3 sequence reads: CASNLSGDNEQFF. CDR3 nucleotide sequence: TGTGCCAGCAATCTGTCCGGGGACAATGAGCAGTTCTTC.

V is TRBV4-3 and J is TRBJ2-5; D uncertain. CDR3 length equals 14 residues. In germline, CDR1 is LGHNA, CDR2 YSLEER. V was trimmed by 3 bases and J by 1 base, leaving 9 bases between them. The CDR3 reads CASSQTRFQETQYF. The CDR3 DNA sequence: TGCGCCAGCAGCCAGACGAGGTTCCAAGAGACCCAGTACTTC.

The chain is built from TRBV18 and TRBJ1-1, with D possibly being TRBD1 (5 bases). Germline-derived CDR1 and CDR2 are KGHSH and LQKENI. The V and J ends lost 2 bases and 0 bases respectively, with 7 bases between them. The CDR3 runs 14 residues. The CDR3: CASSPRGLNTEAFF. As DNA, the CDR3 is TGTGCCAGCTCACCAAGGGGTCTGAACACTGAAGCTTTCTTT.

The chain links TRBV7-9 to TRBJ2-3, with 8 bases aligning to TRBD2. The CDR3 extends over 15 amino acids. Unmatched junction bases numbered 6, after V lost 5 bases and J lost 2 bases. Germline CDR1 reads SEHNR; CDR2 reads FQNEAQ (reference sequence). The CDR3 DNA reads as TGTGCCAGCAGCCTAGTAGCGGGGCTCACAGATACGCAGTATTTT. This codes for CASSLVAGLTDTQYF.

The chain's CDR3 is CATSREDRSYEQYF. DNA of the CDR3: TGTGCCACCAGCAGAGAAGACAGGTCCTACGAGCAGTACTTC. The chain recombines TRBV15 with TRBJ2-7; possibly TRBD1 for D (6 bases). Per germline, CDR1 LNHNV and CDR2 YYDKDF (reference sequence). CDR3 length: 14 residues. Trimming cost V 0 bases and J 1 base, with 7 bases left between them.

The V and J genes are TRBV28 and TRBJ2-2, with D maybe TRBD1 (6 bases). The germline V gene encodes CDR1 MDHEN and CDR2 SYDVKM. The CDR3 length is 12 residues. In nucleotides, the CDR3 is TGTGGCACGGACAGCAACACCGGGGAGCTGTTTTTT. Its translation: CGTDSNTGELFF. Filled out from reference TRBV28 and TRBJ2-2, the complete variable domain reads DVKVTQSSRYLVKRTGEKVFLECVQDMDHENMFWYRQDPGLGLRLIYFSYDVKMKEKGDIPEGYSVSREKKERFSLILESASTNQTSMYLCGTDSNTGELFFGEGSRLTVL.

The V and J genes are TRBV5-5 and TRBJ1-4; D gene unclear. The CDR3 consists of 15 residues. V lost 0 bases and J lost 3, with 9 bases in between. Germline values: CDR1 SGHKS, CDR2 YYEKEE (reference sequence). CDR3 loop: CASSLGESPNEKLFF. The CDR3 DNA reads TGTGCCAGCAGCTTGGGCGAGTCCCCTAATGAAAAACTGTTTTTT.

The CDR3 coding sequence is TGTGCCAGCAGCTTGGGTGGGGCCAGCTCCTACGAGCAGTACTTC. It translates to CASSLGGASSYEQYF. The chain carries TRBV5-4 and TRBJ2-7; D might be TRBD1 (5 bases). The CDR3 is 15 residues long. The ends were cut back, 0 bases at V and 0 bases at J, with 10 bases in the middle. The germline gives CDR1 SGHNT, CDR2 YYREEE (reference sequence).

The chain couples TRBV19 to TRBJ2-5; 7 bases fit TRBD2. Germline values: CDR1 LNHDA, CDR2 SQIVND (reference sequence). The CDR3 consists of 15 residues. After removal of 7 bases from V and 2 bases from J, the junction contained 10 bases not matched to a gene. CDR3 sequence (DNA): TGTGCCAGTAAGGTGTCTAGCGGTGGGCAAGAGACCCAGTACTTC. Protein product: CASKVSSGGQETQYF.

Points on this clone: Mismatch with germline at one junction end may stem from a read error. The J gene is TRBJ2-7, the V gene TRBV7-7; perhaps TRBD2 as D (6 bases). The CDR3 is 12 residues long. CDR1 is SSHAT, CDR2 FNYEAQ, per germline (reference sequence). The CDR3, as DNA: TGTGCTAGCAGCTCGGAGGGAGCCGAGCAGTACTTC. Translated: CASSSEGAEQYF.

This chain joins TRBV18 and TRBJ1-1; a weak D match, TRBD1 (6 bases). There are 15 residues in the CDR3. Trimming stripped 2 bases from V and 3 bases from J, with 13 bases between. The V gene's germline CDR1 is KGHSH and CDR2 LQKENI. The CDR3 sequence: CASSPSVGQYTEAFF. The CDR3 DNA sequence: TGTGCCAGCTCACCAAGCGTAGGACAGTACACTGAAGCTTTCTTT.

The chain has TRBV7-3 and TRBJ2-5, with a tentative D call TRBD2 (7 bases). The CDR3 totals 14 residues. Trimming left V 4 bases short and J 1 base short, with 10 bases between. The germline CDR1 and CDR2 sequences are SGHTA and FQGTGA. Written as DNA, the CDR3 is TGTGCCAGCAGCTCCGGGGGGCTCCAAGAGACCCAGTACTTC. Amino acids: CASSSGGLQETQYF.